Presented here are 28 T cell receptor beta chains from one specimen sequenced in a study of regulatory T cells in long-lasting Graves disease. Time point denoted: persistent/refractory GD, antithyroid drugs over 5 years with positive TRAb. Following extraction of RNA from PBMCs, that RNA was used to make the TCR library. Building of the TCR beta libraries involved iRepertoire HTBI primers and Arm-PCR of CDR3 regions. TCRdb re-analysed the multiplex PCR reads in MiXCR, keeping a single row per CDR3 protein. The sample has approximately 350,000 distinct CDR3 sequences; 20% to 25% are singletons. The specimen comprised peripheral blood mononuclear cells (PBMCs), sampled when the disease was refractory, from a patient treated with antithyroid drugs. All receptors derive from a woman between 40 and 55 years old with Graves disease.

The sample holds many counts of this clonotype. The gene calls are TRBV20-1 and TRBJ1-1; D call uncertain. Between the trimmed V and J ends, which lost 0 bases and 5 bases, there was a span of 7 bases. This CDR3 has 12 residues. In germline, CDR1 is DFQATT, CDR2 SNEGSKA (reference sequence). The chain's CDR3 is CSARDPRTEAFF. CDR3 DNA sequence: TGCAGTGCTAGAGATCCCCGGACTGAAGCTTTCTTT.

This clonotype has just a few counts. J is TRBJ2-1 and V is TRBV19; the D gene could be TRBD1 or TRBD2 (5 bases each). Between the trimmed V and J ends, which lost 1 base and 4 bases, there was a span of 14 bases. CDR1 LNHDA and CDR2 SQIVND come from the germline V gene (reference sequence). This CDR3 contains 16 residues. CDR3 DNA: TGTGCCAGTAGTATAGTTGAGGGGCCGGGATACAATGAGCAGTTCTTC. Protein sequence: CASSIVEGPGYNEQFF.

The table lists this clonotype with a few counts. V gene TRBV28 combines with J gene TRBJ2-2, with D maybe TRBD1 (7 bases). The CDR3 sequence is 12 residues long. From germline, CDR1 is MDHEN and CDR2 SYDVKM. With 11 bases removed from V and 8 bases from J, the gap between germline ends came to 15 bases. CDR3 nucleotides: TGTGCCTCCAGGGGGGCCGGAGGGGAGCTGTTTTTT. Its protein product is CASRGAGGELFF.

There are many counts of this clonotype. V and J are TRBV2 and TRBJ1-4; perhaps TRBD1 as D (5 bases). Germline lookup yields CDR1 SNHLY and CDR2 FYNNEI. The CDR3 runs to 13 residues. Trimming cost V 4 bases and J 5 bases, with 8 bases left between them. CDR3 amino acids: CASSGQSNEKLFF. The CDR3 DNA reads TGTGCCAGCAGTGGACAGTCAAATGAAAAACTGTTTTTT.

In its sample, this clonotype was seen many times. The chain links TRBV6-1 to TRBJ2-7; possibly TRBD2 for D (6 bases). V lost 5 bases and J lost 3, with 14 bases in between. The CDR3 extends over 14 amino acids. The germline CDR1 and CDR2 sequences are MNHNS and SASEGT. The CDR3 nucleotides are TGTGCCAGCAGTAGCCCACTAGCTGTCTACGAGCAGTACTTC. This gives the protein CASSSPLAVYEQYF.

This sequence joins TRBV5-1 and TRBJ2-7; unclear D gene. Deletions cut 4 bases from V and 0 bases from J, with 11 bases between. The V gene's germline CDR1 is SGHRS and CDR2 YFSETQ. CDR3 size: 14 residues. The CDR3 is CASSMEPVSYEQYF. CDR3 coding DNA: TGCGCCAGCAGCATGGAGCCCGTCTCCTACGAGCAGTACTTC.

This clonotype was found many times. This sequence joins TRBV6-5 and TRBJ1-5, with D unresolved. The CDR3 spans 15 residues. The V and J ends lost 4 bases and 3 bases respectively, with 13 bases between them. Germline CDR1 reads MNHEY; CDR2 reads SVGAGI. The CDR3 sequence: CASSLIYTSNQPQHF. The CDR3 nucleotides are TGTGCCAGCAGTTTGATATATACCTCCAATCAGCCCCAGCATTTT.

V and J are TRBV20-1 and TRBJ2-7; 7 nucleotides align to TRBD2. CDR3 size: 14 residues. The V gene end was trimmed by 6 bases and the J gene end by 1 base; junction bases not matched to a gene: 9. In germline, CDR1 is DFQATT, CDR2 SNEGSKA (reference sequence). The CDR3 sequence: CSAPHGGRSYEQYF. Here the CDR3 DNA reads TGCAGTGCCCCCCATGGCGGGAGATCCTACGAGCAGTACTTC.

V usage is TRBV19 and J usage is TRBJ1-5; D is perhaps TRBD1 (6 bases). The V gene lost 3 bases and the J gene lost 1 base, with 10 bases spanning the gap. There are 15 residues in the CDR3. CDR1 and CDR2 from the germline V gene are LNHDA and SQIVND (reference sequence). CDR3 in DNA: TGTGCCAGTAGTATTGGGCAGGGGAGCAATCAGCCCCAGCATTTT. Its protein product is CASSIGQGSNQPQHF.

V gene TRBV3-1 combines with J gene TRBJ2-7, with 7 bases matching TRBD2. Germline assignment: CDR1 LGHDT and CDR2 YNNKEL (reference sequence). The ends lost 0 bases at V and 2 bases at J; junction bases unmatched: 7. The CDR3 is 16 amino acids. This CDR3 is CASSQDWLGLPYEQYF. CDR3 DNA: TGTGCCAGCAGCCAAGATTGGTTGGGACTACCCTACGAGCAGTACTTC.

This clonotype was counted many times. The CDR3 sequence is CASRRYEQYF. The DNA for the CDR3 is TGTGCCAGCAGACGATACGAGCAGTACTTC. V gene TRBV2 combines with J gene TRBJ2-7; D not resolved. This CDR3 spans 10 amino acids. The V gene lost 6 bases and the J gene lost 4 bases, with 4 bases spanning the gap. The germline V gene encodes CDR1 SNHLY and CDR2 FYNNEI.

The chain combines TRBV27 with TRBJ1-6; D ambiguous. The CDR3 totals 16 residues. The V gene's germline CDR1 is MNHEY and CDR2 SMNVEV (reference sequence). Trimming shortened V by 5 bases and J by 6 bases, and 17 bases separated the two germline ends. The CDR3 reads CASSPRGRDPNSPLHF. The CDR3 coding sequence is TGTGCCAGCAGTCCCCGAGGGAGGGATCCTAATTCACCCCTCCACTTT.

Comment on this clonotype: At one end, the junction sequence differs from germline, possibly due to a read error. V usage is TRBV7-2 and J usage is TRBJ2-2, with D possibly being TRBD2 (6 bases). CDR1 is SGHTA and CDR2 is FQGNSA in the germline V gene. The CDR3 sequence is 16 residues long. CDR3 coding DNA: TGTGCCAGCAGCTTTACGAGCGATGCGCATGGCGGGGAGCCGTTTTTT. This gives the protein CASSFTSDAHGGEPFF.

This clonotype was counted ten times or more. The chain couples TRBV28 to TRBJ1-2; D is perhaps TRBD1 (6 bases). This CDR3 comprises 16 residues. V was cut by 6 bases and J by 4 bases, with 21 bases left in between. Germline loops: CDR1 MDHEN, CDR2 SYDVKM. CDR3 sequence (DNA): TGTGCCAGCAGCCCCGGGGGGCGCCGGGTTGCCTATGGCTACACCTTC. Residues: CASSPGGRRVAYGYTF.

J is TRBJ2-2 and V is TRBV11-2; no clear D gene. Trimming took off 2 bases at V and 3 bases at J, with 7 bases between the two ends. Germline CDR1 is SGHAT and CDR2 is FQNNGV. The CDR3 has 14 residues. For the CDR3, the DNA is TGTGCCAGCAGCTTATTTCCGTACACCGGGGAGCTGTTTTTT. It codes for CASSLFPYTGELFF.

This clonotype has just a few counts. This rearrangement joins TRBV20-1 to TRBJ2-7, with 14 positions matching TRBD2. The CDR3 consists of 15 residues. Per the germline V gene, CDR1 is DFQATT and CDR2 is SNEGSKA (reference sequence). Losses at the gene ends were 5 bases for V and 6 bases for J; bases not matched to a gene: 9. For the CDR3, the DNA is TGCAGTGCTTTTTTGACTAGCGGGAGGGCGAGCGAGCAGTACTTC. It codes for CSAFLTSGRASEQYF.

This clonotype was seen a few times. The CDR3 region is CASSPYGKGMANGYTF. The CDR3 DNA sequence: TGCGCCAGCAGCCCCTATGGCAAGGGAATGGCTAATGGCTACACCTTC. The chain carries TRBV4-1 and TRBJ1-2, with no clear D. V shed 4 bases and J shed 6 bases, with 21 bases lying between them. CDR3 size: 16 residues. Germline loops: CDR1 MGHRA, CDR2 YSYEKL.

This clonotype was detected only a few times. V and J are TRBV27 and TRBJ2-7; D possibly corresponds to TRBD2 (6 bases). Germline V gene data show CDR1 as MNHEY and CDR2 as SMNVEV (reference sequence). The ends were cut back, 7 bases at V and 5 bases at J, with 12 bases in the middle. This CDR3 is built from 12 residues. In DNA form, the CDR3 reads TGTGCCAGCACCGGAGGGCGCCACGAGCAGTACTTC. It translates to CASTGGRHEQYF.

The chain employs TRBV19 and TRBJ1-5; D is undetermined. This CDR3 is 12 amino acids long. Germline V lookup: CDR1 LNHDA, CDR2 SQIVND (reference sequence). V was cut by 7 bases and J by 6 bases, with 10 bases left in between. CDR3 in DNA: TGTGCCAGTAATACGGATGCTCAGCCCCAGCATTTT. Translated: CASNTDAQPQHF.

Here the CDR3 reads CATSKYPGLPRVGELFF. CDR3 DNA sequence: TGTGCCACCAGCAAGTACCCGGGCCTCCCCCGAGTAGGGGAGCTGTTTTTT. V gene TRBV15 combines with J gene TRBJ2-2; D not resolved. This CDR3 contains 17 residues. Germline values: CDR1 LNHNV, CDR2 YYDKDF (reference sequence). Trimming shortened V by 4 bases and J by 8 bases, and 23 bases separated the two germline ends. The whole variable domain, remainder taken from reference TRBV15 and TRBJ2-2, is DAMVIQNPRYQVTQFGKPVTLSCSQTLNHNVMYWYQQKSSQAPKLLFHYYDKDFNNEADTPDNFQSRRPNTSFCFLDIRSPGLGDTAMYLCATSKYPGLPRVGELFFGEGSRLTVL.

This clonotype was observed many times. The rearrangement uses TRBV20-1 and TRBJ1-2; the D gene is possibly TRBD1 (5 bases). The germline V gene encodes CDR1 DFQATT and CDR2 SNEGSKA (reference sequence). CDR3 length equals 11 residues. V was clipped by 4 bases and J by 8 bases, with 11 bases between them. CDR3 DNA: TGCAGTGCTATGGGGCGAGGCGGCTACACCTTC. Its translation is CSAMGRGGYTF.

Notes on this clonotype: An end of the junction does not agree with germline; a read error may underlie this. The rearrangement joins TRBV11-2 to TRBJ2-4, with D perhaps given as TRBD1 or TRBD2 (5 bases each). From germline, CDR1 is SGHAT and CDR2 FQNNGV. This CDR3 contains 16 residues. The CDR3 here is CASGFLLGVDKNIQYF. CDR3 coding DNA: TGTGCCAGCGGCTTCCTCCTGGGGGTTGACAAAAACATTCAGTACTTC.

The rearrangement uses TRBV7-9 and TRBJ2-1; perhaps D is TRBD1 or TRBD2 (6 bases each). The germline CDR1 and CDR2 sequences are SEHNR and FQNEAQ (reference sequence). There are 17 residues in the CDR3. The V gene lost 10 bases and the J gene lost 6 bases, with 28 bases spanning the gap. The DNA for the CDR3 is TGTGCCACCCCCCTCGCAGGGGACTTTACAATGAGCAATGAGCAGTTCTTC. Its protein product is CATPLAGDFTMSNEQFF.

This clonotype was seen at least ten times. This chain joins TRBV28 and TRBJ2-7, with D possibly matching TRBD2 (6 bases). This CDR3 is built from 14 residues. The V end was cut by 3 bases, the J end by 2 bases, with 11 bases between. CDR1 and CDR2 from the germline V gene are MDHEN and SYDVKM. CDR3: CASSFLSGTYEQYF. Here the CDR3 DNA reads TGTGCCAGCAGTTTTCTTAGCGGAACCTACGAGCAGTACTTC.

The sample holds a few counts of this clonotype. The gene calls are TRBV5-6 and TRBJ2-3, with TRBD2 matching 9 bases. The CDR3 is 17 residues long. Germline lookup yields CDR1 SGHDT and CDR2 YYEEEE. The J segment lost 0 bases and the V segment lost 0 bases, leaving 5 bases of the junction unmatched. CDR3 loop: CASSLVPSGISTDTQYF. Written as DNA, the CDR3 is TGTGCCAGCAGCTTGGTCCCTAGCGGGATCAGCACAGATACGCAGTATTTT.

The chain joins TRBV20-1 to TRBJ2-7; 10 bases are shared with TRBD2. V was clipped by 2 bases and J by 6 bases; unmatched bases: 4. This CDR3 comprises 13 residues. Per the germline V gene, CDR1 is DFQATT and CDR2 is SNEGSKA (reference sequence). Here the CDR3 reads CSARPSGRSEQYF. CDR3 sequence (DNA): TGCAGTGCTAGACCTAGCGGGAGAAGCGAGCAGTACTTC.

Worth noting for this clonotype: A much bigger clone sits one base away, suggesting this may be a read error. A read error is likely, as this CDR3 ends without the conserved phenylalanine or tryptophan. The rearrangement joins TRBV24-1 to TRBJ1-1; maybe TRBD1 (6 bases). The CDR3 has 15 amino acids. Germline-derived CDR1 and CDR2 are KGHDR and SFDVKD. The V end was cut by 3 bases, the J end by 5 bases, with 15 bases between. CDR3 loop: CATSDTGRGSTEAFV. DNA for the CDR3: TGTGCCACCAGTGATACAGGGCGGGGAAGTACTGAAGCTTTCGTT.

In its sample, this clonotype was seen many times. CDR3 sequence (DNA): TGTGCCAGCAGAACGGGCATACTAGCCAAAAACATTCAGTACTTC. Translation gives CASRTGILAKNIQYF. The chain carries TRBV6-1 and TRBJ2-4; D gene unclear. Germline V gives CDR1 MNHNS, CDR2 SASEGT. This CDR3 is 15 amino acids long. Trimming shortened V by 6 bases and J by 0 bases, and 12 bases separated the two germline ends.